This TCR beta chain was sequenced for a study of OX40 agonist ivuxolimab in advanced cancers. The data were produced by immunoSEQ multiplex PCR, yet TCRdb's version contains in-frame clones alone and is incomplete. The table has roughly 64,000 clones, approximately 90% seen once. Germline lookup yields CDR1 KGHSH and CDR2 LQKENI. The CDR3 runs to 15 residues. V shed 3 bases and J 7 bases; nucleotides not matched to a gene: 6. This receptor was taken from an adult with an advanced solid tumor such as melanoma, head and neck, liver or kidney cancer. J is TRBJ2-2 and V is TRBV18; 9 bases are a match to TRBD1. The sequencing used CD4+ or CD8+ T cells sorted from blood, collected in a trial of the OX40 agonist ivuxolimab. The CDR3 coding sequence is TGTGCCAGCTCACCGGCGGGACAGGGAGGCGGGGAGCTGTTTTTT. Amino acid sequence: CASSPAGQGGGELFF.